The T cell receptor beta chain described here comes from a study of tumor and adjacent non-tumor tissue in lung cancer. Study in general: Patients were aged about 30 to 76, approximately ten men and about 5 women, stage I to III.

Notes on the study in general: Tumor repertoires had a smaller top 100 clone share than normal lung. Higher tumor TCR diversity was associated with shorter survival.

The template was RNA from unsorted bulk tissue. Newly diagnosed lung cancer patients had thoracic surgery in China, August–late 2014, without prior chemotherapy. Of note for this clonotype: Its antigen remains unidentified. The conserved phenylalanine or tryptophan is not found at the CDR3 terminus, so this likely reflects a read error.

TCRbeta libraries were built with three rounds of nested PCR, modified from ARM-PCR. In TCRdb, the multiplex PCR reads were re-called with MiXCR into one record per CDR3 protein. The sample comprises about 110,000 distinct CDR3 sequences, approximately 80% of which are singletons, and 20% to 25% rests with the top ten. This receptor was identified in a man in his 70s with non-small cell lung cancer. The sequencing sample was made of lung tumor tissue.

CDR3 region: CASSDGEGYAQYL. The CDR3 DNA follows: TGTGCCAGCTCAGACGGGGAAGGTTATGCGCAGTATTTG. The V call is TRBV6-5, the J call TRBJ2-3; tentative D call: TRBD2 (5 bases). The CDR3 is 13 residues long. Germline V lookup: CDR1 MNHEY, CDR2 SVGAGI. The ends were cut back, 8 bases at V and 10 bases at J, with 19 bases in the middle.